These T cell receptor beta chains were read from a single sample in a study of technical replicates of blood from a handful of donors. This table comes from immunoSEQ multiplex PCR, and its TCRdb copy is limited to in-frame clones, with some not included. The sample lists 76,000 or so clones, roughly 90% occurring once. Source material: T cells isolated from PBMCs. The source of these receptors is a human donor in good health. Both conserved end residues are part of each CDR3. A D gene is named only where the DNA matches it firmly. Expanded clones get a size class; other rows say once, few or many, or leave the size out.

v_call,clone_size,d_call,j_call,cdr3_aa,cdr3_nt
TRBV7-8,.,.,TRBJ2-2,CASSLNREYGELFF,TGTGCCAGCAGCTTGAACAGAGAGTACGGGGAGCTGTTTTTT
TRBV6-1,.,.,TRBJ1-2,CASTAFGQTYGYTF,TGTGCCAGCACCGCGTTTGGACAGACCTATGGCTACACCTTC
TRBV6-1,.,.,TRBJ2-1,CASSELLVASNEQFF,TGTGCCAGCAGTGAACTTCTGGTGGCTTCCAATGAGCAGTTCTTC
TRBV15,.,TRBD2,TRBJ2-3,CATSRSAGSGGPDTQYF,TGTGCCACCAGCAGATCCGCCGGGAGCGGGGGGCCCGATACGCAGTATTTT
TRBV9,.,.,TRBJ1-1,CASSAGGGTEAFF,TGTGCCAGCAGCGCGGGGGGGGGCACTGAAGCTTTCTTT
TRBV28,.,TRBD2,TRBJ2-1,CASSFSGRDEQFF,TGTGCCAGCAGTTTTTCTGGGAGGGATGAGCAGTTCTTC
TRBV4-1,.,.,TRBJ2-1,CASSQVNSHWDEQFF,TGCGCCAGCAGCCAAGTCAACAGCCACTGGGATGAGCAGTTCTTC
TRBV30,.,.,TRBJ2-7,CAWSTGTIPYEQYF,TGTGCCTGGAGTACAGGGACAATTCCCTACGAGCAGTACTTC
TRBV7-2,.,TRBD1,TRBJ2-5,CASSLAVQGAETQYF,TGTGCCAGCAGCTTAGCGGTCCAGGGGGCGGAGACCCAGTACTTC
TRBV10-2,.,TRBD1,TRBJ2-5,CASTFSRGLVQETQYF,TGCGCCAGCACCTTTTCCAGGGGGCTTGTCCAAGAGACCCAGTACTTC
TRBV4-1,.,TRBD1,TRBJ1-2,CASSLQDRDRGDGYTF,TGCGCCAGCAGCCTCCAGGACAGGGACCGGGGGGATGGCTACACCTTC
TRBV4-1,.,TRBD2,TRBJ2-6,CASSPWARGVSGANVLTF,TGCGCCAGCAGCCCGTGGGCCCGGGGGGTATCTGGGGCCAACGTCCTGACTTTC
TRBV11-2,.,TRBD2,TRBJ2-7,CASSPGLAGAYEQYF,TGTGCCAGCAGCCCCGGACTAGCTGGGGCCTACGAGCAGTACTTC
TRBV6-5,once,TRBD1,TRBJ1-5,CASSYEGGNNQPQHF,TGTGCCAGCAGTTACGAAGGGGGCAACAATCAGCCCCAGCATTTT
TRBV2,.,.,TRBJ2-7,CASHQTDMTYEQYF,TGTGCCAGCCATCAGACAGATATGACCTACGAGCAGTACTTC
TRBV2,.,TRBD2,TRBJ2-5,CASPRGGLETQYF,TGTGCCAGCCCGCGGGGGGGCCTTGAGACCCAGTACTTC
TRBV28,.,TRBD1,TRBJ1-5,CASSSPGTGVDQPQHF,TGTGCCAGCAGCTCCCCCGGCACAGGGGTTGACCAGCCCCAGCATTTT
TRBV21-1,once,.,TRBJ2-5,CASSTDRGLRPETQYF,TGTGCCAGCAGCACTGACAGGGGACTGCGACCGGAGACCCAGTACTTC
TRBV13,.,.,TRBJ1-5,CASSLIGYQPQHF,TGTGCCAGCAGCTTAATCGGGTATCAGCCCCAGCATTTT
TRBV2,.,.,TRBJ1-2,CASSIQGDYGYTF,TGTGCCAGCAGTATACAGGGTGACTATGGCTACACCTTC
TRBV11-3,.,.,TRBJ1-6,CASSLQGQSNSPLHF,TGTGCCAGCAGCCTTCAGGGACAAAGTAATTCACCCCTCCACTTT
TRBV18,.,.,TRBJ2-7,CASSPLDRFYEQYF,TGTGCCAGCTCACCATTAGACAGGTTCTACGAGCAGTACTTC
TRBV29-1,.,.,TRBJ2-7,CSVVEAGLGRYEQYF,TGCAGCGTTGTGGAAGCAGGGTTGGGAAGGTACGAGCAGTACTTC
TRBV15,.,TRBD2,TRBJ2-7,CATSMGLAGGEQYF,TGTGCCACCAGCATGGGACTAGCGGGGGGGGAGCAGTACTTC
TRBV19,.,.,TRBJ2-7,CASSASLTDYEQYF,TGTGCCAGTAGTGCGAGCCTGACAGACTACGAGCAGTACTTC
TRBV15,.,.,TRBJ1-5,CAVGGAFQHF,TGTGCCGTCGGGGGGGCGTTTCAGCATTTT
TRBV6-1,.,.,TRBJ2-7,CASSKPIDEQYF,TGTGCCAGCAGCAAGCCGATAGACGAGCAGTACTTC
TRBV4-2,.,TRBD1,TRBJ1-1,CASSHVGQLNTEAFF,TGTGCCAGCAGCCATGTGGGACAGTTGAACACTGAAGCTTTCTTT
TRBV6-1,.,TRBD1,TRBJ2-4,CASSGGQGTLLAKNIQYF,TGTGCCAGCAGTGGTGGACAGGGAACATTACTAGCCAAAAACATTCAGTACTTC
TRBV9,.,.,TRBJ1-4,CASSVGHGLKELFF,TGTGCCAGCAGCGTAGGTCACGGGTTGAAGGAACTGTTTTTT
TRBV7-8,.,TRBD1,TRBJ2-5,CASSGRDSQETQYF,TGTGCCAGCAGCGGCCGGGACAGCCAAGAGACCCAGTACTTC
TRBV5-1,.,TRBD2,TRBJ2-7,CASSLDPLAGGPWNF,TGCGCCAGCAGCTTGGACCCGCTAGCGGGAGGCCCCTGGAACTTC
TRBV5-1,.,TRBD1,TRBJ1-1,CASSSTGTGVYTEAFF,TGCGCCAGCAGCTCCACCGGGACAGGGGTATACACTGAAGCTTTCTTT
TRBV28,.,TRBD1,TRBJ2-7,CASSLYDARGPGEQYF,TGTGCCAGCAGTTTATACGATGCAAGGGGGCCGGGGGAGCAGTACTTC
TRBV12-5,.,.,TRBJ1-2,CASAPRLGGPEGGYTF,TGTGCTAGTGCCCCCCGGCTCGGTGGGCCCGAAGGCGGCTACACCTTC
TRBV5-4,.,.,TRBJ1-2,CASSSDDRYGYTF,TGTGCCAGCAGCTCAGACGACAGATATGGCTACACCTTC
TRBV5-4,.,TRBD2,TRBJ2-1,CASSLRSGGGNEQFF,TGTGCCAGCAGCTTGAGGTCGGGGGGTGGGAATGAGCAGTTCTTC
TRBV5-1,once,.,TRBJ2-2,CASSFNRANTGELFF,TGCGCCAGCAGCTTTAACCGAGCAAACACCGGGGAGCTGTTTTTT
TRBV6-1,.,TRBD2,TRBJ2-1,CASSEEWAGGSNEQFF,TGTGCCAGCAGTGAAGAATGGGCCGGGGGGTCGAATGAGCAGTTCTTC
TRBV28,.,TRBD1,TRBJ1-1,CASSSPGFGQGNTEAFF,TGTGCCAGCAGTTCCCCTGGATTTGGACAGGGGAACACTGAAGCTTTCTTT
TRBV9,.,.,TRBJ1-2,CASSVGNRGGLNYGYTF,TGTGCCAGCAGCGTTGGGAACCGCGGGGGCCTTAACTATGGCTACACCTTC
TRBV19,.,TRBD1,TRBJ1-4,CASSEPRGPTNEKLFF,TGTGCCAGTAGTGAACCCAGGGGGCCTACTAATGAAAAACTGTTTTTT